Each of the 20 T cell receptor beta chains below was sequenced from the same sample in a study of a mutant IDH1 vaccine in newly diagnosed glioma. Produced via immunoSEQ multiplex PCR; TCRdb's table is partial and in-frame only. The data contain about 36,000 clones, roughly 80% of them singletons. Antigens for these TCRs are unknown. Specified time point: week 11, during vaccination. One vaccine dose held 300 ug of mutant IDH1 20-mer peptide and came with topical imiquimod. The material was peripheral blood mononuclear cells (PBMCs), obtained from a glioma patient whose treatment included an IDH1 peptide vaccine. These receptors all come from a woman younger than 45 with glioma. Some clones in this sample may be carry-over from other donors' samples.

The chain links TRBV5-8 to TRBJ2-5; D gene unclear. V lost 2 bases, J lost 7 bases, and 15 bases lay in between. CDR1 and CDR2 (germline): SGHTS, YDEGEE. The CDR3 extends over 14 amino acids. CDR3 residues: CASSFFSGSATQYF. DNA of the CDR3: TGTGCCAGCAGCTTCTTCTCTGGGTCGGCGACCCAGTACTTC.

CDR3 bases: TGCGCCAGCAGTGAGTGGCTCTCCTACGAGCAGTACTTC. Encoded protein: CASSEWLSYEQYF. The rearrangement joins TRBV10-2 to TRBJ2-7; D call uncertain. Deletions cut 1 base from V and 0 bases from J, with 4 bases between. The CDR3 is 13 amino acids. The germline V gene has CDR1 WSHSY and CDR2 SAAADI.

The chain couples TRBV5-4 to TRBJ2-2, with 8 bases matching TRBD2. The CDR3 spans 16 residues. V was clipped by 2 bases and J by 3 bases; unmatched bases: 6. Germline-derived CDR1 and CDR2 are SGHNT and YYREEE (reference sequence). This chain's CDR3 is CASSLGLAAHTGELFF. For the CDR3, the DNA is TGTGCCAGCAGCTTAGGACTAGCAGCTCACACCGGGGAGCTGTTTTTT.

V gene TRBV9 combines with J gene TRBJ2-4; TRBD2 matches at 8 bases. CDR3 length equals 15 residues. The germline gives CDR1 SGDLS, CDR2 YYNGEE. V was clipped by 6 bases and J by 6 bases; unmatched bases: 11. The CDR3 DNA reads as TGTGCCAGCACCCCGGGGGGGGTTAAGGGAAACATTCAGTACTTC. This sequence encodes CASTPGGVKGNIQYF.

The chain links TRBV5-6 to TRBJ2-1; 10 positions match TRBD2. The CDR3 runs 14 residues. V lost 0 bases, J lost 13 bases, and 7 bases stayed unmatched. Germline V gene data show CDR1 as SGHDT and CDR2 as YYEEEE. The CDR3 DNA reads TGTGCCAGCAGCTTGGGGCTAGCGGGAGAGAAACAGTTCTTC. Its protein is CASSLGLAGEKQFF.

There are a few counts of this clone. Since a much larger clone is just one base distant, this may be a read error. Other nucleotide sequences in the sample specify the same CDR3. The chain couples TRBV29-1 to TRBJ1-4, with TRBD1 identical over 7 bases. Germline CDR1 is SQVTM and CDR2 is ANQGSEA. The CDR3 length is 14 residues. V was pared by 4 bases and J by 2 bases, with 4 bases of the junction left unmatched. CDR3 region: CSVGAQGTNEKLFF. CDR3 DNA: TGCAGCGTTGGGGCACAGGGGACTAATGAAAAACTGTTTTTT.

The CDR3, as DNA: TGTGCCAGCAGGATAGCGGATAGCTCCTACAATGAGCAGTTCTTC. Its protein is CASRIADSSYNEQFF. The chain recombines TRBV7-9 with TRBJ2-1, with D perhaps matching TRBD2 (6 bases). Deletions cut 6 bases from V and 0 bases from J, with 12 bases between. The V gene's germline CDR1 is SEHNR and CDR2 FQNEAQ (reference sequence). CDR3 length: 15 amino acids.

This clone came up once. The CDR3 DNA follows: TGTGCCAGCCCCCCCAGGGCCTTCCGGACTAGCGGGACTAGCACAGATACGCAGTATTTT. Translation: CASPPRAFRTSGTSTDTQYF. The chain uses TRBV28 and TRBJ2-3; TRBD2 matches 12 bases. The CDR3 is 20 amino acids. Trimming removed 8 bases from V and 0 bases from J; junction bases left unmatched: 18. Per the germline V gene, CDR1 is MDHEN and CDR2 is SYDVKM.

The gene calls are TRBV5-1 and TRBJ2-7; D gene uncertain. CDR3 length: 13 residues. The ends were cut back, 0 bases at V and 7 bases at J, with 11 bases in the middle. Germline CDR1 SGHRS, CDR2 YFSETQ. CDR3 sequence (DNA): TGCGCCAGCAGCTTGGTTGGGGATCGGGAGCAGTACTTC. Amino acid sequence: CASSLVGDREQYF.

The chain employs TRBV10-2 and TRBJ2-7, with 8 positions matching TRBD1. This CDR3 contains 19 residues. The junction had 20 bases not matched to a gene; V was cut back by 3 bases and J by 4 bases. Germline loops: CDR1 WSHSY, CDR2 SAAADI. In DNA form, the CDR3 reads TGCGCCAGCAGTGATATACGTACCAAGGACAGGGACCGGGCTTACGAGCAGTACTTC. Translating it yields CASSDIRTKDRDRAYEQYF.

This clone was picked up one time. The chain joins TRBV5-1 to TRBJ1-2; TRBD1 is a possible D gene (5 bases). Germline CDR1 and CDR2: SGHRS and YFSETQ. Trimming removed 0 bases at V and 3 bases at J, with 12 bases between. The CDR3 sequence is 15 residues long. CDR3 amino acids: CASSLGGRDYYGYTF. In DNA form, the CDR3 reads TGCGCCAGCAGCTTGGGCGGCAGGGACTACTATGGCTACACCTTC. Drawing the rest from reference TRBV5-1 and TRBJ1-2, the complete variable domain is KAGVTQTPRYLIKTRGQQVTLSCSPISGHRSVSWYQQTPGQGLQFLFEYFSETQRNKGNFPGRFSGRQFSNSRSEMNVSTLELGDSALYLCASSLGGRDYYGYTFGSGTRLTVV.

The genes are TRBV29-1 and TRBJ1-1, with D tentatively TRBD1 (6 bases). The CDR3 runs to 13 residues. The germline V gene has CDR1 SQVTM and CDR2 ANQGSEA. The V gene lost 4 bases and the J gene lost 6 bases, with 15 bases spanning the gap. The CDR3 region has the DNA TGCAGCGTTGGGACGGGGGCAAGGTCTGAAGCTTTCTTT. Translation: CSVGTGARSEAFF.

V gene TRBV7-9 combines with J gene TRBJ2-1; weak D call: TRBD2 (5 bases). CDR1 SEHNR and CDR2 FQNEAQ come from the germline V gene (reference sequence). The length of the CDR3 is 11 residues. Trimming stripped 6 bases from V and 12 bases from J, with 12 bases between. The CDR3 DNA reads TGTGCCAGCAGGAGGGAGAGGTGGCAGTTCTTC. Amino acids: CASRRERWQFF. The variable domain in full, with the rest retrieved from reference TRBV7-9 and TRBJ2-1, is DTGVSQNPRHKITKRGQNVTFRCDPISEHNRLYWYRQTLGQGPEFLTYFQNEAQLEKSRLLSDRFSAERPKGSFSTLEIQRTEQGDSAMYLCASRRERWQFFGPGTRLTVL.

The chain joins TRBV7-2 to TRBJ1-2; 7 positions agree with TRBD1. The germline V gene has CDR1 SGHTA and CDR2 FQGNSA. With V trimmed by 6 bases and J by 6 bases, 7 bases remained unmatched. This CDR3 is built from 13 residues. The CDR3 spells CASSPGGVDGYTF. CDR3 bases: TGTGCCAGCAGTCCAGGGGGGGTTGATGGCTACACCTTC.

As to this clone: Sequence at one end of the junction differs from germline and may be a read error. DNA of the CDR3: TGTGCTAGCAAAGGAGCGGGACAAGAGACCCAGTACTTC. Protein: CASKGAGQETQYF. The chain is built from TRBV7-7 and TRBJ2-5; 7 bases map to TRBD2. Per germline, CDR1 SSHAT and CDR2 FNYEAQ (reference sequence). The CDR3 runs to 13 residues.

The CDR3 sequence: CASGAGGQPQHF. The CDR3 nucleotides are TGTGCTAGTGGGGCCGGAGGACAGCCCCAGCATTTT. The V gene is TRBV12-5, the J gene TRBJ1-5; D call uncertain. The CDR3 spans 12 residues. The V end was cut by 6 bases, the J end by 7 bases, with 10 bases between. Germline V CDR1 and CDR2: LGHNT, FRNRAP.

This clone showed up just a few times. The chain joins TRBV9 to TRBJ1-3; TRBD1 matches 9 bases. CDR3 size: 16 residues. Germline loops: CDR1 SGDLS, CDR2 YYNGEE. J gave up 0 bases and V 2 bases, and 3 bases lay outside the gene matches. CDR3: CASSVGTGISGNTIYF. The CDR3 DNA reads TGTGCCAGCAGCGTGGGGACAGGGATCTCTGGAAACACCATATATTTT. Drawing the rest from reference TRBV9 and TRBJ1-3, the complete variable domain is DSGVTQTPKHLITATGQRVTLRCSPRSGDLSVYWYQQSLDQGLQFLIQYYNGEERAKGNILERFSAQQFPDLHSELNLSSLELGDSALYFCASSVGTGISGNTIYFGEGSWLTVV.

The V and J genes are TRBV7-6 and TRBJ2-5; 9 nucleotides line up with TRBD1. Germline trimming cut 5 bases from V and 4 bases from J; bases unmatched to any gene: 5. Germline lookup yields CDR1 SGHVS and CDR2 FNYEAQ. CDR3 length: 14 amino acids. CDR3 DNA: TGTGCCAGCAGCCCCCGGGACAGGGCAGAGACCCAGTACTTC. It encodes CASSPRDRAETQYF. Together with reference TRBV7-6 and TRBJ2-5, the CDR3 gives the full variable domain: GAGVSQSPRYKVTKRGQDVALRCDPISGHVSLYWYRQALGQGPEFLTYFNYEAQQDKSGLPNDRFSAERPEGSISTLTIQRTEQRDSAMYRCASSPRDRAETQYFGPGTRLLVL.

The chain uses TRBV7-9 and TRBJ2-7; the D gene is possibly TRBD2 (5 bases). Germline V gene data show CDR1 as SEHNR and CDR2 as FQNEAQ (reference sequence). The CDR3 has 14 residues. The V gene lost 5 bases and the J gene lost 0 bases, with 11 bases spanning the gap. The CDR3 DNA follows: TGTGCCAGCAGCGCCGGGGATACCTCCTACGAGCAGTACTTC. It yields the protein CASSAGDTSYEQYF.

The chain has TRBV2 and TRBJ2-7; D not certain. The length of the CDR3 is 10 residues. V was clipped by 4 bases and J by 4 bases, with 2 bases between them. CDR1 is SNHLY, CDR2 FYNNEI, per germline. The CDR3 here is CASSGYEQYF. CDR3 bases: TGTGCCAGCAGTGGATACGAGCAGTACTTC. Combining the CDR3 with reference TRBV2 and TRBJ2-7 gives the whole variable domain EPEVTQTPSHQVTQMGQEVILRCVPISNHLYFYWYRQILGQKVEFLVSFYNNEISEKSEIFDDQFSVERPDGSNFTLKIRSTKLEDSAMYFCASSGYEQYFGPGTRLTVT.